The source of this T cell receptor (beta chain) is a study of spatial heterogeneity in lung cancer. Findings of the study overall: The study found that expanded intratumoral alpha and beta TCR counts tracked tumor mutation counts.

This sample's time point: sample taken at primary tumor resection. By proportion, this clonotype is medium-sized. Antigen unknown. Little can be read into the size of this beta chain, an off-target read in a library designed for alpha chains. The library protocol tagged each TCR cDNA with a unique molecular identifier. TCRdb ran MiXCR on the 5' RACE reads and lists one entry per CDR3 protein. The sample consists of fewer than 8,500 distinct CDR3 sequences, more than 6.5% of them appearing once. The germline V and J ends were trimmed by 3 bases and 7 bases, with 12 bases remaining between them. The CDR3 sequence is 14 residues long. Germline assignment: CDR1 MRHNA and CDR2 SNTAGT.

The sequence was obtained from a female donor with early-stage non-small cell lung cancer. This chain links TRBV6-4 with TRBJ2-2; D is uncertain. Material: lung tumor tissue, obtained at surgery. CDR3 region: CASSDPSDHGELFF. The CDR3 DNA is TGTGCCAGCAGTGATCCTTCAGACCACGGGGAGCTGTTTTTT.